There are a few counts of the clone carrying this T cell receptor beta chain. Antigen specificity is unknown. The source of the sample is a study of T cell responses to AZD1222 COVID-19 vaccine. Study-wide results and limits: Spike-specific TCR breadth and depth both grew after two AZD1222 doses. The study found vaccine-associated CD4 TCRs spanning spike, dominant at 160-218 and 743-854. Baseline antibody screening turned up just six or seven seropositive AZD1222 recipients.

This CDR3 has 13 amino acids. The V end lost 4 bases, the J end lost 2 bases, and 8 bases lay between the germline ends. Germline lookup yields CDR1 MNHEY and CDR2 SVGEGT. The repertoire was sequenced with immunoSEQ multiplex PCR; TCRdb's copy has only in-frame clones and lacks some. The sample contains around 140,000 clones, roughly nine tenths of which appear only once. The sample here was peripheral blood, taken 28 days after the second AZD1222 dose. The chain is built from TRBV6-2 or TRBV6-3 and TRBJ1-2; possible D gene TRBD1, 6 bases. The TCR sequence derives from an adult who received the AZD1222 COVID-19 vaccine. For the CDR3, the DNA is TGTGCCAGCAGTTGGACAGCCAACTATGGCTACACCTTC. It codes for CASSWTANYGYTF.